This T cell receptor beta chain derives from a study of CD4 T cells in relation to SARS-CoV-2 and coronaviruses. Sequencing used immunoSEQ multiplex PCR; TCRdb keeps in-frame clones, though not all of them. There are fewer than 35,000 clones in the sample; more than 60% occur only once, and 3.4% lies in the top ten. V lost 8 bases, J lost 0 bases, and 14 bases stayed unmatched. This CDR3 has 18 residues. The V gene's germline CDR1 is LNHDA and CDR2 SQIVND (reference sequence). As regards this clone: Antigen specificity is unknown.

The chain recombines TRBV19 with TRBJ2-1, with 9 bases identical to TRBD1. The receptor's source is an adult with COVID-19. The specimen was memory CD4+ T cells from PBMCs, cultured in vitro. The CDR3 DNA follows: TGTGCCAGTCGGAATCTTCCGGGACAGGGAAGCTCCTACAATGAGCAGTTCTTC. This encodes CASRNLPGQGSSYNEQFF.